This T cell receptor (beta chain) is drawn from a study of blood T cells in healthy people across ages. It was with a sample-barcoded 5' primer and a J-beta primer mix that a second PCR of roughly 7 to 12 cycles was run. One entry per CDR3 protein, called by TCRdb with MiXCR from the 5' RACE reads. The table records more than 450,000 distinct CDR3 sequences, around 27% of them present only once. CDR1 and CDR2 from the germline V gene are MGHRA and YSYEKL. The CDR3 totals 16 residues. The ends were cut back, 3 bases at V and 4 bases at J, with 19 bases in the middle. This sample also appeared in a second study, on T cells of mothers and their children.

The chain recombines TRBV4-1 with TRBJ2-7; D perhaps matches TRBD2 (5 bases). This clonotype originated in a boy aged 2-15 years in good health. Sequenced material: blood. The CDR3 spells CASSHAPTRNPYEQYF. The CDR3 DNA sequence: TGCGCCAGCAGCCATGCCCCAACTAGAAATCCTTACGAGCAGTACTTC.